This TCR beta chain is from a study of cytomegalovirus exposure and HLA in healthy donors (dated by TCRdb to about 2017). In the study overall: An earlier analysis of roughly 500 of the donors reported 250 to 350 Gb of sequence data and some 120 million unique TCR beta sequences from about 200 million T cells. About 300 gigabases of sequencing data and 80 million or so unique TCR sequences were included in an early release covering about 600 HLA-typed donors. Of the roughly 390 genotyped donors, 81% were placed in the genetic ancestry cluster associated with self-reported Caucasian donors. The study aimed to test whether cataloging public T cell receptors could reveal signatures of past pathogen exposure. The study profiled the T cell repertoires of fewer than 850 subjects by immunosequencing and related them to cytomegalovirus serostatus. In addition to the first cohort of 650 to 800 subjects, a separate validation cohort of some 120 different subjects was used. To predict cytomegalovirus infection status, the study combined high-throughput TCR immunosequencing, statistical association of individual TCRs with disease status, and machine learning. A later analysis re-examined previously published TCR beta repertoires from more than 600 donors and added high-resolution HLA genotyping to investigate patterns of TCR occurrence. In the later analysis, no new phenotypic data were used to find candidate immune exposures; instead, reliance was placed on TCR beta sequences and their occurrence across donors. An earlier analysis of around 640 of the donors used high-throughput TCR beta sequencing to judge whether each TCR beta V gene segment behaved as functional or pseudogenic. Donor age, sex, ethnicity and CMV serostatus were compiled together with the repertoire data. Genome-wide SNP genotypes for about 55% of the 666 donors were used in a later genetic analysis, which treated that subset as a discovery cohort. All discovery cohort repertoires had been generated on a single sequencing platform. HLA typing covered class I and class II loci at four-digit resolution. The number of typed donors differed by locus: about 629-640 for A, B, C, DRB1 and DQB1; some 500 for DQA1; some 610 for DPA1; and roughly 490 for DPB1. Because of strong linkage in the cohort, roughly five DR-DQ haplotypes were treated as single units for association and clustering. Across roughly 420 genotyped donors of the cohort, an average of approximately 200,000 unique TCR beta nucleotide sequences per donor were sequenced, and 15% to 20% of those sequences were non-productive. Study-level results and caveats: Because some donors lacked HLA typing at each locus, the association tests relied only on the typed subset. In an earlier analysis of approximately 590 of the donors, most TCR beta V segments appeared in productive rearrangements about 87% or about 30% of the time, broadly matching IMGT annotations. Only TCR beta chains were sequenced in this cohort, and the absence of alpha or paired-chain data limited detectable features. The earlier analysis of approximately 540 of the donors excluded about 16 rarely observed V segments, including chromosome 9 orphons, because counts were too low. When HLA alleles, especially DR and DQ, strongly co-occurred, attributing TCR associations to individual alleles was difficult. A cluster of highly shared sequence variants was judged likely to represent a technical artifact of the sequencing pipeline. Sequencing depth was assumed to be roughly uniform across donors in the presence/absence analyses, though that assumption may not hold. A further reported finding was that TCR beta sequences accurately predicted the HLA-A and HLA-B alleles for most subjects in the first cohort. A later analysis associated 15,000 to 20,000 TCR beta sequences with specific HLA alleles at a false discovery rate of 0.05. Linkage disequilibrium might explain the correlated functional status among segregating V segments, but an unknown experimental factor could not be ruled out. Three of the identified cytomegalovirus-associated TCR beta chains were confirmed in vitro to be specific for cytomegalovirus antigens. Most TCR sequences were observed very rarely across donors, whereas some public TCRs were present in many individuals. Most CMV-associated TCR beta chains appeared to be HLA-restricted in a later analysis, and the HLA associations seemed to be driven largely by CMV exposure. In a later analysis, the rate of TCR association differed among HLA loci, with DRB1 alleles having the most associated TCRs and HLA-C alleles having the fewest. Some IMGT-functional V segments, including TRBV6-2 and TRBV6-3, could not be distinguished by the 87-base-pair reads and were therefore excluded. The study listed 164 TCR beta chains as associated with cytomegalovirus. The only immune exposure information available for the cohort was CMV serostatus. In a later analysis, HLA-associated TCR beta chains showed more clonal expansion and lower generation probabilities than non-associated chains that were equally common. A later genetic analysis associated a missense DCLRE1C variant with V-gene and J-gene trimming of TCR beta chains, and an independent cohort replicated the association. Cytomegalovirus status was reported to be diagnosed by the classifier with high specificity and sensitivity in both the original and validation cohorts. In a later analysis, several top co-occurrence clusters were reported to appear linked to parvovirus B19, influenza, CMV and Epstein-Barr virus. Compared with the 666-donor mean, donors in an Asian-associated ancestry cluster had fewer N-insertions in productive TCRs, according to a later genetic analysis. The authors suggested that the approach could potentially be extended to other disease states and immunological phenotypes.

The germline V gene encodes CDR1 MDHEN and CDR2 SYDVKM. Unmatched junction bases come to 18, with V trimmed by 8 bases and J by 4 bases. Its CDR3 holds 19 amino acids, cysteine through phenylalanine. The only DNA kept is the CDR3, 57 bases in frame from the first base. For this clone: Its recognized antigen is unknown. Per-base qualities were not stored, and no clone one base away is much larger.

Receptors were amplified or captured by the immunoSEQ multiplex PCR assay. For the multiplex PCR, a mixture combining 60 forward primers for TCR Vbeta segments and 13 reverse primers for TCR Jbeta segments was used. Amplification of the CDR3 region of rearranged TCR beta genes was performed with a multiplex PCR assay on genomic DNA. On the Illumina HiSeq System, the amplified TCR beta libraries were sequenced as 87-base-pair reads. The study's own analysis went as follows. A later analysis counted tens of millions of unique TCR beta chains across the 550 to 800 repertoires, and some 11 million of these chains were shared by at least two donors. To remove PCR and sequencing errors, raw reads were error-corrected and collapsed into unique sequences using a nearest-neighbor algorithm that merged closely related sequences. CDR3 sequences were aligned to IMGT reference sequences to assign V, D and J gene segments. Each retained sequence needed at least a six-nucleotide match to both a V gene segment and a J gene segment. A rearrangement was called productive if the CDR3 had no stop codons and remained in frame with V and J, and every other rearrangement was called non-productive. CDR3 was defined according to IMGT convention as the region running from the second conserved V-encoded cysteine to the conserved J-encoded phenylalanine. Sequences without an unambiguous match to a single V gene segment were excluded from the earlier analysis of about 640 of the donors. In an earlier analysis of approximately 610 of the donors, V segments were called functional above 56.7% productive rearrangements and were called segregating when the between-donor standard deviation exceeded 5%. A statistical classification framework was built for diagnosing cytomegalovirus status from the catalog of TCR beta chain sequences. A later analysis assigned V and J genes by comparing TCR nucleotide sequences with IMGT/GENE-DB human TR gene sequences. A later analysis assigned CDR3 sequences and most-parsimonious VDJ recombination scenarios with the TCRdist pipeline. In a later analysis, every TCR beta chain was defined by the combination of its CDR3 amino acid sequence and its V-gene family, and reads without a unique V-gene family were dropped. A later analysis removed 450 to 600 highly shared, low-generation-probability nucleotide sequences to deal with suspected cross-contamination and a sequencing artifact. In a later analysis, a clonal expansion index was calculated for each public chain from normalized within-repertoire ranks of inferred template counts. Generation probabilities in a later analysis came from a VDJ recombination model fitted to out-of-frame rearrangements, and those results were checked against IGoR. A later analysis scored TCR-TCR, TCR-HLA and TCR-CMV co-occurrence with hypergeometric tests, applying a repertoire-size bias correction to TCR pairs. A later analysis estimated false discovery rates by permuting HLA or CMV assignments 20 times. In a later analysis, co-occurring TCRs were grouped using DBSCAN, and TCRdist sequence similarity was added for clustering within HLA-allele-positive subsets. For co-occurrence clustering, repertoires with fewer than 30,000 or more than 120,000 public chains were excluded, along with about five repertoires with anomalous nucleotide sharing. Drawn from immuneACCESS, this table holds only the in-frame rearrangements with V and J called that TCRdb kept. Clones are partly lost; checked studies trace under half to an unresolved V gene and leave the rest unexplained. The DNA gave D and trimming, while V, J and clone size come from that table. The sample table records about 110,000 clones; under 90% of these occur just once. Of the sample, 2% to 3% is held by the ten largest clones.

The cohort consisted of approximately 670 healthy bone marrow donors. At the time of sampling, all cohort members were nominally healthy, though unrecorded immune exposures were likely present. The donor was CMV seronegative and was included in the group of a few hundred seronegative cohort members. Each donor provided a peripheral blood sample, and peripheral blood mononuclear cells were used for TCR beta sequencing. The Qiagen DNeasy Blood Extraction Kit was used to extract genomic DNA from the blood cell samples. Sequenced input: PBMCs. The sequence is built from TRBV28 and TRBJ2-7, with 15 central nucleotides matching TRBD2. This clonotype originated in a young woman in good health and CMV-seronegative. The CDR3 amino acid sequence is: CASGPLGLAGGTGRYEQYF. The nucleotides are TGTGCCAGCGGCCCCCTGGGACTAGCGGGAGGAACGGGACGATACGAGCAGTACTTC.